These 16 T cell receptor beta chains share one sample of origin, sequenced in a study of OX40 agonist ivuxolimab in advanced cancers. TCRdb keeps only in-frame clones here, not all; method: immunoSEQ multiplex PCR. The data show some 100,000 clones, with around four fifths seen just once and 1.1% held by the top ten. The sample here was CD4+ or CD8+ T cells sorted from blood, taken in a trial of the OX40 agonist ivuxolimab. Receptors originate from an adult with an advanced solid tumor such as melanoma, head and neck, liver or kidney cancer.

Turning to this clone: The same CDR3 can be traced to other DNA sequences in this sample. The CDR3 loop reads CASSPRTDNYGYTF. CDR3 in DNA: TGCGCCAGCAGCCCCCGGACAGATAACTATGGCTACACCTTC. The V call is TRBV5-1, the J call TRBJ1-2; the D gene is possibly TRBD1 (6 bases). V lost 4 bases, J lost 1 base, and 11 bases lay in between. The CDR3 is made up of 14 amino acids. Germline CDR1 and CDR2: SGHRS and YFSETQ.

The chain is built from TRBV12-5 and TRBJ2-5; 7 bases are a match to TRBD1. With V trimmed by 7 bases and J by 2 bases, 7 bases remained unmatched. Germline CDR1 LGHNT, CDR2 FRNRAP. There are 14 residues in the CDR3. The chain's CDR3 is CASVTGTVQETQYF. In DNA form, the CDR3 reads TGTGCTAGTGTAACCGGGACAGTACAAGAGACCCAGTACTTC. The full variable domain, in which reference TRBV12-5 and TRBJ2-5 provide the parts outside the CDR3, is DARVTQTPRHKVTEMGQEVTMRCQPILGHNTVFWYRQTMMQGLELLAYFRNRAPLDDSGMPKDRFSAEMPDATLATLKIQPSEPRDSAVYFCASVTGTVQETQYFGPGTRLLVL.

This chain uses TRBV19 with TRBJ2-4; tentatively, D is TRBD1 or TRBD2 (5 bases each). Trimming pared 1 base from V and 11 bases from J, leaving 9 bases between. Per the germline V gene, CDR1 is LNHDA and CDR2 is SQIVND (reference sequence). This CDR3 has 12 amino acids. This CDR3 is CASSIVRGLQYF. The CDR3 DNA reads as TGTGCCAGTAGTATAGTTCGGGGCCTTCAGTACTTC.

The rearrangement uses TRBV7-8 and TRBJ1-2, with D tentatively TRBD1 (6 bases). The V and J ends lost 2 bases and 7 bases respectively, with 20 bases between them. The CDR3 is 16 residues long. CDR1 SGHVS and CDR2 FQNEAQ come from the germline V gene. In DNA form, the CDR3 reads TGTGCCAGCAGCTTAATTGGCGTTGGGGGGCGGGGTGGCTACACCTTC. This encodes CASSLIGVGGRGGYTF.

The gene calls are TRBV5-1 and TRBJ2-5, with D unclear. Looked up from germline, CDR1 is SGHRS and CDR2 is YFSETQ. V lost 2 bases and J lost 2, with 10 bases in between. The CDR3 has 14 amino acids. The DNA of the CDR3 is TGCGCCAGCAGCTTCTCATCATCTCAAGAGACCCAGTACTTC. This codes for CASSFSSSQETQYF.

The chain carries TRBV7-2 and TRBJ2-1, with D perhaps matching TRBD1 or TRBD2 (5 bases each). Germline CDR1 reads SGHTA; CDR2 reads FQGNSA. Trimming cost V 3 bases and J 10 bases, with 16 bases left between them. The CDR3 runs 14 residues. The CDR3, as DNA: TGTGCCAGCAGCTTTACGGGACGATCTGACGAGCAGTTCTTC. It specifies CASSFTGRSDEQFF.

V is TRBV5-4 and J is TRBJ2-1; 8 nucleotides line up with TRBD1. Germline loops: CDR1 SGHNT, CDR2 YYREEE (reference sequence). The CDR3 contains 15 residues. J lost 4 bases, V lost 4 bases, and 7 bases had no gene match. The CDR3 nucleotides read TGTGCCAGCAGCCTAGACAGGGGCCTTTACAATGAGCAGTTCTTC. Protein: CASSLDRGLYNEQFF.

The chain couples TRBV18 to TRBJ2-7, with D possibly TRBD1 on 6 matching bases. Trimming left V 2 bases short and J 0 bases short, with 11 bases between. CDR1 is KGHSH and CDR2 is LQKENI in the germline V gene. The CDR3 consists of 15 residues. The DNA of the CDR3 is TGTGCCAGCTCACCAGGGACAATCGGCTCCTACGAGCAGTACTTC. As protein: CASSPGTIGSYEQYF.

The rearrangement joins TRBV28 to TRBJ1-4; 7 nucleotides agree with TRBD1. Germline assignment: CDR1 MDHEN and CDR2 SYDVKM. With 5 bases clipped from V and 5 bases from J, the junction kept 11 bases outside the gene matches. This CDR3 spans 16 amino acids. As DNA, the CDR3 is TGTGCCAGCAGTACCGCCTGGGACAGCTCAAATGAAAAACTGTTTTTT. It translates to CASSTAWDSSNEKLFF.

CDR3 residues: CASSSSQGPSEQYF. The CDR3 DNA follows: TGTGCCAGCAGTTCGTCACAGGGCCCCTCCGAGCAGTACTTC. V usage is TRBV6-4 and J usage is TRBJ2-7; D possibly corresponds to TRBD1 (6 bases). This CDR3 is built from 14 residues. The V gene lost 5 bases and the J gene lost 6 bases, with 17 bases spanning the gap. The germline gives CDR1 MRHNA, CDR2 SNTAGT.

The genes are TRBV28 and TRBJ1-2; 7 bases fit TRBD1. The CDR3 totals 14 residues. Germline V gene data show CDR1 as MDHEN and CDR2 as SYDVKM. V lost 5 bases to trimming and J lost 2 bases; unmatched junction nucleotides: 5. CDR3 residues: CASSPPQGNYGYTF. The CDR3 DNA reads TGTGCCAGCAGTCCCCCACAGGGGAACTATGGCTACACCTTC.

The sample holds a few counts of this clone. The chain combines TRBV2 with TRBJ2-7; D perhaps matches TRBD1 (6 bases). Trimming removed 3 bases at V and 4 bases at J, with 13 bases between. CDR3 size: 14 residues. The germline V gene encodes CDR1 SNHLY and CDR2 FYNNEI. The CDR3 loop is CASSDHRDWYEQYF. For the CDR3, the DNA is TGTGCCAGCAGTGATCACAGGGATTGGTACGAGCAGTACTTC.

This chain uses TRBV6-5 with TRBJ2-1, with D perhaps assigned TRBD1 or TRBD2 (5 bases each). V was trimmed by 0 bases and J by 9 bases, leaving 15 bases between them. The germline V gene encodes CDR1 MNHEY and CDR2 SVGAGI. The CDR3 runs to 15 residues. The CDR3, as DNA: TGTGCCAGCAGTTACTCCTCAAAGAGGGGAATTGAGCAGTTCTTC. Translated: CASSYSSKRGIEQFF.

The genes are TRBV19 and TRBJ2-3; TRBD2 matches 9 bases. V lost 5 bases, J lost 2 bases, and 11 bases stayed unmatched. Germline CDR1 reads LNHDA; CDR2 reads SQIVND (reference sequence). The CDR3 contains 17 residues. CDR3 coding DNA: TGTGCCAGTAGTCCCGTGACTAGCGGCTCTACCACAGATACGCAGTATTTT. Its translation: CASSPVTSGSTTDTQYF.

The chain has TRBV5-4 and TRBJ1-2; 8 bases fit TRBD1. The length of the CDR3 is 14 residues. The V segment lost 3 bases and the J segment 4 bases; nucleotides outside the gene matches: 5. Germline assignment: CDR1 SGHNT and CDR2 YYREEE (reference sequence). The CDR3 loop reads CASSSKQGGYGYTF. The CDR3 nucleotides read TGTGCCAGCAGCTCGAAACAGGGGGGCTATGGCTACACCTTC.

The J gene is TRBJ1-5, the V gene TRBV6-6; a possible D gene is TRBD1 (6 bases). The ends were cut back, 5 bases at V and 1 base at J, with 15 bases in the middle. This CDR3 spans 16 amino acids. Germline values: CDR1 MNHNY, CDR2 SVGAGI (reference sequence). CDR3 coding DNA: TGTGCCAGCAGTCAACAGGGAAGTGGAAGCAATCAGCCCCAGCATTTT. Its protein product is CASSQQGSGSNQPQHF.